The entry that follows covers one T cell receptor beta chain sequence. Its target is not known. This specimen comes from a study of human T cells and chemical hapten exposure. Study overall: Enrolled patients were predominantly female and had alopecia areata, totalis or universalis. Study-wide results and limits: Significantly greater numbers of large CDR3 similarity clusters came from expanded TCRs than from controls.

Germline V gives CDR1 DFQATT, CDR2 SNEGSKA (reference sequence). The length of the CDR3 is 13 residues. Time point indicated: patch test 1, 2 weeks after DPC sensitization. Treatment given: therapeutic diphenylcyclopropenone sensitization with weekly scalp DPC. TCRdb itself ran the RACE reads through MiXCR, one entry per CDR3 protein. The sample holds around 150,000 distinct CDR3 sequences, roughly 15% seen once. The source was whole blood, collected in connection with sensitization to the hapten diphenylcyclopropenone (DPC). The sequence derives from a woman aged 30 to 39 with alopecia areata. Some clones in this sample may be carry-over from other donors' samples. The V and J genes are TRBV20-1 and TRBJ2-1; 11 bases are shared with TRBD2. CDR3 in DNA: TGCAGCCAATTAGCGGGAGGGTGGAATGAGCAGTTCTTC. It codes for CSQLAGGWNEQFF.